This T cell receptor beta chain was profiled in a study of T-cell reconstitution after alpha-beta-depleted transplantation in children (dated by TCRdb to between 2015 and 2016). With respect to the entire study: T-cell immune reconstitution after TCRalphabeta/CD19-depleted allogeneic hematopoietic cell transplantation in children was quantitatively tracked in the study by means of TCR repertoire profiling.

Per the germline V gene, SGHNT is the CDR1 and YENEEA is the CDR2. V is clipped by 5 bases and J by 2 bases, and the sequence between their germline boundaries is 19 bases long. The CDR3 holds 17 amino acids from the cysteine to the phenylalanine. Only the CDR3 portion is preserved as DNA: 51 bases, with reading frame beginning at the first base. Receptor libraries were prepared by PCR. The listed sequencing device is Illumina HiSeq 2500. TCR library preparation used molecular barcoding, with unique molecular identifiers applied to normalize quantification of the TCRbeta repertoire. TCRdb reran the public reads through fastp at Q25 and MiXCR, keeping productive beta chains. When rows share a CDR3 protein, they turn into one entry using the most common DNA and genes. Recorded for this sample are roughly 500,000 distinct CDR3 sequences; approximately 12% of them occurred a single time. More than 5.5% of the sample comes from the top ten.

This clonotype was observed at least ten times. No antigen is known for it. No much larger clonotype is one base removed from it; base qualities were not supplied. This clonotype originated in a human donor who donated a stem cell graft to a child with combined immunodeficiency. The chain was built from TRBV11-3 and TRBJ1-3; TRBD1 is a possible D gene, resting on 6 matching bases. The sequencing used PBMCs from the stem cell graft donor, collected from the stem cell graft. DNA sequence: TGTGCCAGCAGCCACGACAGGTTTTTCTTGGCTGGAAACACCATATATTTT. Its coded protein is CASSHDRFFLAGNTIYF.